The rows below give T cell receptor beta chains drawn from one sample of a study of blood T cell repertoires in COVID-19. Using immunoSEQ multiplex PCR, the repertoire was profiled, and TCRdb retains in-frame clones only, with some absent. This sample has more than 95,000 clones; 90% to 95% occur once, and the top ten carry about 6.3%. Sequenced input: peripheral blood. Every receptor here comes from a human donor in a cohort sampled during active COVID-19. The CDR3 runs from the conserved cysteine through the conserved F or W. Each record gives: CDR3 length, D gene, J gene, V gene, clone size, CDR3 protein, CDR3 DNA. A D gene is named only where the DNA matches it firmly. A row's size may be missing; if present it is once, few, many or a size class.

>17|-|TRBJ1-3|TRBV10-1|-
CASSESPGDISGNTIYF
TGCGCCAGCAGTGAGTCGCCTGGGGACATCTCTGGAAACACCATATATTTT
>14|TRBD1|TRBJ1-2|TRBV27|-
CASSFGQGNYGYTF
TGTGCCAGCAGTTTCGGACAGGGGAACTATGGCTACACCTTC
>18|TRBD1|TRBJ2-3|TRBV27|-
CASSFSDPRDSLTDTQYF
TGTGCCAGCAGTTTCTCCGACCCCCGGGACAGTTTAACAGATACGCAGTATTTT
>16|-|TRBJ2-1|TRBV29-1|-
CSVEGAPRHNYNEQFF
TGCAGCGTTGAAGGGGCCCCGAGACACAACTACAATGAGCAGTTCTTC
>14|-|TRBJ1-2|TRBV5-5|-
CASSLDGSTMGYTF
TGTGCCAGCAGCTTGGACGGTTCGACTATGGGCTACACCTTC
>17|TRBD2|TRBJ2-3|TRBV4-1|-
CASSQRGLAGGSNTQYF
TGCGCCAGCAGCCAACGGGGACTAGCGGGGGGTTCAAATACGCAGTATTTT
>16|-|TRBJ2-2|TRBV4-3|-
CASSQEPRGNTGELFF
TGCGCCAGCAGCCAAGAGCCCAGGGGGAACACCGGGGAGCTGTTTTTT
>14|TRBD2|TRBJ2-7|TRBV14|-
CASSSFGTRGEQYF
TGTGCCAGCTCGTCTTTCGGGACTAGAGGCGAGCAGTACTTC
>15|TRBD1|TRBJ1-5|TRBV15|-
CATSGWTGDNQPQHF
TGTGCCACCAGCGGCTGGACAGGGGACAATCAGCCCCAGCATTTT
>15|-|TRBJ2-7|TRBV4-3|-
CASSQVGGVDYEQYF
TGCGCCAGCAGCCAAGTGGGGGGTGTAGATTACGAGCAGTACTTC
>16|-|TRBJ2-6|TRBV6-6|-
CASSYRAGAGANVLTF
TGTGCCAGCAGTTACAGGGCAGGGGCTGGGGCCAACGTCCTGACTTTC
>15|TRBD1|TRBJ1-5|TRBV15|once
CATSPDRGPGQPQHF
TGTGCCACCAGCCCAGACAGGGGGCCTGGTCAGCCCCAGCATTTT
>15|TRBD1|TRBJ1-4|TRBV24-1|few
CATSGQGGGNEKLFF
TGTGCCACCAGCGGACAGGGCGGGGGTAATGAAAAACTGTTTTTT
>11|-|TRBJ2-7|TRBV20-1|-
CSARDTYEQYF
TGCAGTGCTAGAGATACCTACGAGCAGTACTTC
>15|-|TRBJ1-4|TRBV9|-
CASSVGGATNEKLFF
TGTGCCAGCAGCGTAGGGGGCGCAACTAATGAAAAACTGTTTTTT
>12|-|TRBJ2-5|TRBV6-2/TRBV6-3|-
CASSLWRETQYF
TGTGCCAGCAGCTTGTGGCGGGAGACCCAGTACTTC
>13|-|TRBJ2-5|TRBV18|-
CASSGQGGETQYF
TGTGCCAGCTCTGGTCAGGGCGGCGAGACCCAGTACTTC
>15|-|TRBJ2-4|TRBV4-2|-
CASSQDLAPGNIQYF
TGTGCCAGCAGCCAAGATCTGGCGCCGGGAAACATTCAGTACTTC
>15|TRBD1|TRBJ1-1|TRBV5-6|once
CASSLMTGYQTEAFF
TGTGCCAGCAGCCTAATGACAGGGTACCAGACTGAAGCTTTCTTT
>13|TRBD2|TRBJ2-7|TRBV19|-
CASRGGGDYEQYF
TGTGCCAGTCGGGGCGGGGGGGACTACGAGCAGTACTTC